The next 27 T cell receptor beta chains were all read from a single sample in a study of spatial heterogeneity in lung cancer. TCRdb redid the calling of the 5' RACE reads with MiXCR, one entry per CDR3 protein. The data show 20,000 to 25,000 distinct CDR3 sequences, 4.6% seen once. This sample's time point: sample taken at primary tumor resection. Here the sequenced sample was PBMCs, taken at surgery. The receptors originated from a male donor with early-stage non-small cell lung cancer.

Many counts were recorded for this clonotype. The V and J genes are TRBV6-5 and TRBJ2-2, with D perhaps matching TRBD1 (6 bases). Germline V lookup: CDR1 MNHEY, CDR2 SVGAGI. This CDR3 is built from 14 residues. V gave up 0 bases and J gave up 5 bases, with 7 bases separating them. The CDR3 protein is CASSYSRGTGELFF. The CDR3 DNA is TGTGCCAGCAGTTACTCGAGGGGGACCGGGGAGCTGTTTTTT.

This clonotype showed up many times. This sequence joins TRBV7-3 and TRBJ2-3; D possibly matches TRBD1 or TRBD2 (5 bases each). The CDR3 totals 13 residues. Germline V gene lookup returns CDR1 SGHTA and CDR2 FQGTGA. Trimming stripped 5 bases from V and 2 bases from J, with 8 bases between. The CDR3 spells CASSRGYTDTQYF. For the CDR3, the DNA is TGTGCCAGCAGCCGGGGCTACACAGATACGCAGTATTTT.

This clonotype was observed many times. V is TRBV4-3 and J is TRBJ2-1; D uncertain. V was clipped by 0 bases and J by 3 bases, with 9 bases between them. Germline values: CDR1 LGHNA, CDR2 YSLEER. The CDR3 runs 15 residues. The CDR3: CASSQDLDLYNEQFF. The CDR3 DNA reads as TGCGCCAGCAGCCAAGATCTAGATCTCTACAATGAGCAGTTCTTC.

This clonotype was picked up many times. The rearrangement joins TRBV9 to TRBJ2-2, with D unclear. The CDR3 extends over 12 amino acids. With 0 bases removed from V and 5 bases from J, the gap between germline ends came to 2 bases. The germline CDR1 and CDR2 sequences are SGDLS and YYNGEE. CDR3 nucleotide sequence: TGTGCCAGCAGCGTAGGAACCGGGGAGCTGTTTTTT. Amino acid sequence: CASSVGTGELFF.

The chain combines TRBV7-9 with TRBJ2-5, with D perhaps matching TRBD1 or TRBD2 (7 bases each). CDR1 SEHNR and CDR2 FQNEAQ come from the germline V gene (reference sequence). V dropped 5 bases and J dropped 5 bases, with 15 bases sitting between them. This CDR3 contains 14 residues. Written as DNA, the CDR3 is TGTGCCAGCAGCACCAGACAGGGAGGGGAGACCCAGTACTTC. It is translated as CASSTRQGGETQYF.

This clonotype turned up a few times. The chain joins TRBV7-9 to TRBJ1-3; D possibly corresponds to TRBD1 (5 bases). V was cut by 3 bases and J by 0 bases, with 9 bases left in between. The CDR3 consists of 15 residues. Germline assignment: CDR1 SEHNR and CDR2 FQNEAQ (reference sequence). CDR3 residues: CASSFLGGSGNTIYF. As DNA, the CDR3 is TGTGCCAGCAGCTTCCTGGGGGGCTCTGGAAACACCATATATTTT.

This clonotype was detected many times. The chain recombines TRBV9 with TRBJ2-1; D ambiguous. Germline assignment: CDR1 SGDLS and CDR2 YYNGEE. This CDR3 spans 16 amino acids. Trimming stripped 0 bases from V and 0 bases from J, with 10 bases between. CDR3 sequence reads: CASSVEGISSYNEQFF. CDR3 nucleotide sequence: TGTGCCAGCAGCGTAGAGGGAATAAGCTCCTACAATGAGCAGTTCTTC. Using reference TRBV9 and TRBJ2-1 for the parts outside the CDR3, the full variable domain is DSGVTQTPKHLITATGQRVTLRCSPRSGDLSVYWYQQSLDQGLQFLIQYYNGEERAKGNILERFSAQQFPDLHSELNLSSLELGDSALYFCASSVEGISSYNEQFFGPGTRLTVL.

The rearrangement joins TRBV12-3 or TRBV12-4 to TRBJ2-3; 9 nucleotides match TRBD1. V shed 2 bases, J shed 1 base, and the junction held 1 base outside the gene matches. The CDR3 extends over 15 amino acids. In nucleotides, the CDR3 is TGTGCCAGCAGTTTAAGGGACAGGGGCACAGATACGCAGTATTTT. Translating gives CASSLRDRGTDTQYF.

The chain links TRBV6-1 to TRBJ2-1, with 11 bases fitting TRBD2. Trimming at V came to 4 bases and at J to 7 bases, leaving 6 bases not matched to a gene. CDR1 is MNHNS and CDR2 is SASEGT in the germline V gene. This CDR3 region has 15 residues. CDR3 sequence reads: CASSVAGGPLNEQFF. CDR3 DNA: TGTGCCAGCAGTGTAGCGGGAGGGCCTTTAAATGAGCAGTTCTTC.

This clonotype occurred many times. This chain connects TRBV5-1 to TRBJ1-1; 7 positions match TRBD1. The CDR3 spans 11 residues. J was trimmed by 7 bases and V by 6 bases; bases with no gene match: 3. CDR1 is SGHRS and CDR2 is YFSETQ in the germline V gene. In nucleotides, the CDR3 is TGCGCCAGCAAAGGGGGCATTGAAGCTTTCTTT. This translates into CASKGGIEAFF.

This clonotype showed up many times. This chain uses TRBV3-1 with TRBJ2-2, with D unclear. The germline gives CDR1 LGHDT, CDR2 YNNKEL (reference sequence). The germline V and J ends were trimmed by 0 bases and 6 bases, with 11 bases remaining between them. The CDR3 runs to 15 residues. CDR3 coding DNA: TGTGCCAGCAGCCAAGACCGGCAGTGGGCCGGGGAGCTGTTTTTT. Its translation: CASSQDRQWAGELFF.

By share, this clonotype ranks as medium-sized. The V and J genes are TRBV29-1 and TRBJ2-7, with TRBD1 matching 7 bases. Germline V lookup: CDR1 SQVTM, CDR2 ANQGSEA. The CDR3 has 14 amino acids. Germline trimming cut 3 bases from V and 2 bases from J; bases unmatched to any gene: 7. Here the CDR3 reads CSVEGRDSTYEQYF. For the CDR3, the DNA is TGCAGCGTTGAGGGCCGGGACAGCACCTACGAGCAGTACTTC.

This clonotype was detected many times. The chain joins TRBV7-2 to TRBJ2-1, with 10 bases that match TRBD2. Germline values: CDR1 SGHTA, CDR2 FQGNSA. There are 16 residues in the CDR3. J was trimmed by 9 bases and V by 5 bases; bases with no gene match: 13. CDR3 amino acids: CASSLSGGAGFGEQFF. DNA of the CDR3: TGTGCCAGCAGCCTCAGCGGGGGGGCCGGTTTCGGTGAGCAGTTCTTC.

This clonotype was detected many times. CDR3 coding DNA: TGTGCCAGCAGTCTGACTAGCGGGAGCGAGCAGTACTTC. It encodes CASSLTSGSEQYF. The V gene is TRBV27, the J gene TRBJ2-7, with TRBD2 matching over 12 bases. V lost 5 bases, J lost 6 bases, and 2 bases stayed unmatched. The germline V gene has CDR1 MNHEY and CDR2 SMNVEV (reference sequence). This CDR3 is 13 amino acids long.

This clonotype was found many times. This CDR3 reads CASSLGRKETQYF. The CDR3 DNA reads TGTGCCAGCAGTTTAGGCAGAAAAGAGACCCAGTACTTC. The chain recombines TRBV27 with TRBJ2-5; D uncertain. V lost 2 bases and J 3 bases, leaving 7 bases between the germline ends. In germline, CDR1 is MNHEY, CDR2 SMNVEV (reference sequence). The CDR3 is 13 residues long.

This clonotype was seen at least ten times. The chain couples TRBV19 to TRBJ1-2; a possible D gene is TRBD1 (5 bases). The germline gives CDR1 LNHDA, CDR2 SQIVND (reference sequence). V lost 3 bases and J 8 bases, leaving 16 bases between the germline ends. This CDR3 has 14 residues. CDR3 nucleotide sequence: TGTGCCAGTAGTATCGGCCAGGGCGTCGGGGGCTACACCTTC. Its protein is CASSIGQGVGGYTF.

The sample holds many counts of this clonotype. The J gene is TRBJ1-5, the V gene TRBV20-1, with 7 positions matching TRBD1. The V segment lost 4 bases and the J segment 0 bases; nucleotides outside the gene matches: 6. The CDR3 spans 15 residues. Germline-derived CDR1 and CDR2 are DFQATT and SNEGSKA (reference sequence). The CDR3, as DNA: TGCAGTGCTACCCGGACAGGCCTTAGCAATCAGCCCCAGCATTTT. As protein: CSATRTGLSNQPQHF.

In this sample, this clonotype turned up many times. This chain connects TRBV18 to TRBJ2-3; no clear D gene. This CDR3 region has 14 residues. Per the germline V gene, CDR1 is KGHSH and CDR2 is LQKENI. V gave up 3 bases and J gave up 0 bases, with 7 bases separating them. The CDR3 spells CASSPTLSTDTQYF. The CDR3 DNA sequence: TGTGCCAGCTCACCGACCCTTAGCACAGATACGCAGTATTTT.

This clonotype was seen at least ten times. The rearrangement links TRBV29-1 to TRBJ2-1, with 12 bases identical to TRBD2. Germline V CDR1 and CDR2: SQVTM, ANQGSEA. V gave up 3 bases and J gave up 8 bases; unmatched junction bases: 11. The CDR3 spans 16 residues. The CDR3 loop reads CSVDRSWTSGKDEQFF. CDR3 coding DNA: TGCAGCGTTGATCGGAGTTGGACTAGCGGGAAGGATGAGCAGTTCTTC.

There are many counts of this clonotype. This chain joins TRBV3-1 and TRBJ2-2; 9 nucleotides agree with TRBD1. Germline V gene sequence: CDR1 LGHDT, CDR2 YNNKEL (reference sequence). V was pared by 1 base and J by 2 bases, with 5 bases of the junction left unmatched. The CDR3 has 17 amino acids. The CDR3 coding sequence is TGTGCCAGCAGCCAAGGATGGACAGGGGCAAACACCGGGGAGCTGTTTTTT. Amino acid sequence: CASSQGWTGANTGELFF.

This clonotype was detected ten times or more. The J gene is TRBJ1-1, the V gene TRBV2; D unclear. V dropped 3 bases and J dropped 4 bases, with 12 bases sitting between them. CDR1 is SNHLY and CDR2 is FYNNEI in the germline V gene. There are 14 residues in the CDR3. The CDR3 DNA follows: TGTGCCAGCAGTGACGCGCAAGTTAGCACTGAAGCTTTCTTT. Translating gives CASSDAQVSTEAFF. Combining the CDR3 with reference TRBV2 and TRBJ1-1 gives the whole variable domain EPEVTQTPSHQVTQMGQEVILRCVPISNHLYFYWYRQILGQKVEFLVSFYNNEISEKSEIFDDQFSVERPDGSNFTLKIRSTKLEDSAMYFCASSDAQVSTEAFFGQGTRLTVV.

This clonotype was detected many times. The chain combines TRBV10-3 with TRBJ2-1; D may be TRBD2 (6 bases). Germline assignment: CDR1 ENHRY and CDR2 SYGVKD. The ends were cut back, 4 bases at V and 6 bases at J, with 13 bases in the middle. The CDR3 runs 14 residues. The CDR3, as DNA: TGTGCCATCAGTGCTAGCGATACGGGCAATGAGCAGTTCTTC. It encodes CAISASDTGNEQFF.

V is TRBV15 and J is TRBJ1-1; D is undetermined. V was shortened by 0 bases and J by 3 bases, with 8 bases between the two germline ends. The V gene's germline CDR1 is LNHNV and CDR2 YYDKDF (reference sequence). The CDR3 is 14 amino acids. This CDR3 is CATSRDGLDTEAFF. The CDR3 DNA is TGTGCCACCAGCAGAGATGGGCTGGACACTGAAGCTTTCTTT. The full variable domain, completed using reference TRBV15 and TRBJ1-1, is DAMVIQNPRYQVTQFGKPVTLSCSQTLNHNVMYWYQQKSSQAPKLLFHYYDKDFNNEADTPDNFQSRRPNTSFCFLDIRSPGLGDTAMYLCATSRDGLDTEAFFGQGTRLTVV.

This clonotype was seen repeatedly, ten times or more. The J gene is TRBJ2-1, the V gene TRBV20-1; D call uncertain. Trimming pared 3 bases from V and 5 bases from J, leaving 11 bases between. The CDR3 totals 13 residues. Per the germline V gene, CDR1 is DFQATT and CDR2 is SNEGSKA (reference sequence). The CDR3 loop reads CSASRQADNEQFF. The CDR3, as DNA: TGCAGTGCTAGCCGGCAGGCTGACAATGAGCAGTTCTTC.

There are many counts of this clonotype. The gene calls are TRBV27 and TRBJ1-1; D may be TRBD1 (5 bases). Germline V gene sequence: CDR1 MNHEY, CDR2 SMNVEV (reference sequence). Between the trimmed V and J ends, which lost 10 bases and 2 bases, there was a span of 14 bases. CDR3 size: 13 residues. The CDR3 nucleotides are TGTGCCACGGGACTCAGTGGAAACACTGAAGCTTTCTTT. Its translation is CATGLSGNTEAFF.

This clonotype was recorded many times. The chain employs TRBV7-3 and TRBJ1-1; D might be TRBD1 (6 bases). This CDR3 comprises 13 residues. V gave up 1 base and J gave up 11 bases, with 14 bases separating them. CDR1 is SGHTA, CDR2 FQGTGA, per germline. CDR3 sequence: CASSLSGGAYAFF. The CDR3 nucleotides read TGTGCCAGCAGCTTAAGCGGGGGCGCGTATGCTTTCTTT.

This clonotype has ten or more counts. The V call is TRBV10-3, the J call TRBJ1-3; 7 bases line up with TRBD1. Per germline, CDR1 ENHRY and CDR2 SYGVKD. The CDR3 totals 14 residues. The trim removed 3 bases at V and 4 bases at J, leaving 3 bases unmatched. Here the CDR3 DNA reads TGTGCCATCAGTGAAGGGGGCAGAGGAAACACCATATATTTT. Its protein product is CAISEGGRGNTIYF.